This T cell receptor (beta chain) stems from a study of cytomegalovirus exposure and HLA in healthy donors. PCR was performed using 60 Vbeta and 13 Jbeta primers. Some clones are missing from TCRdb's copy, which holds only in-frame ones; the method was immunoSEQ multiplex PCR. The ten most abundant clones cover roughly an eighth of a sample with about 55,000 clones. The germline V gene encodes CDR1 MDHEN and CDR2 SYDVKM. V dropped 1 base and J dropped 7; count of bases not matched to a gene: 9. The CDR3 spans 16 residues. Study outcomes and limitations: Reports showed the classifier diagnosing cytomegalovirus status with high specificity and sensitivity.

Comment on this clone: No antigen is known for it.

This receptor was taken from a woman aged 60-70 years in good health and CMV-seropositive. V is TRBV28 and J is TRBJ1-5, with 8 positions matching TRBD1. Sequencing was performed on PBMCs. For the CDR3, the DNA is TGTGCCAGCAGTTTATTGTCAGGGGGCAAAGTCCAGCCCCAGCATTTT. Translated, it gives CASSLLSGGKVQPQHF.